These 10 T cell receptor beta chains share one sample of origin, sequenced in a study of cytomegalovirus exposure and HLA in healthy donors. The PCR contained 60 Vbeta and 13 Jbeta primers. The method was immunoSEQ multiplex PCR; TCRdb's version includes in-frame clones alone and lacks a portion of them. The repertoire consists of 150,000 to 180,000 clones, with roughly 79% occurring once and the leading ten covering about 2.8%. Sequenced input: PBMCs. These receptors were collected from a man between 18 and 29 years old in good health and CMV-seronegative.

The genes are TRBV6-6 and TRBJ1-5, with 7 bases identical to TRBD1. CDR3 length: 16 amino acids. Germline V CDR1 and CDR2: MNHNY, SVGAGI (reference sequence). V was clipped by 2 bases and J by 0 bases; unmatched bases: 4. CDR3 bases: TGTGCCAGCAGTTACCTGACAGGGACTAGCAATCAGCCCCAGCATTTT. This translates into CASSYLTGTSNQPQHF.

This chain joins TRBV28 and TRBJ1-5; D is possibly TRBD1 (6 bases). The CDR3 consists of 16 residues. From germline, CDR1 is MDHEN and CDR2 SYDVKM. Trimming took 5 bases from V and 2 from J, leaving 16 bases between them. This chain's CDR3 is CASSRGRGEGNQPQHF. The CDR3 region has the DNA TGTGCCAGCAGTCGAGGCAGGGGCGAGGGCAATCAGCCCCAGCATTTT.

This chain joins TRBV7-9 and TRBJ1-2; D gene unclear. The CDR3 covers 13 residues. V gave up 5 bases and J gave up 4 bases, with 11 bases separating them. Germline V gene lookup returns CDR1 SEHNR and CDR2 FQNEAQ (reference sequence). DNA for the CDR3: TGTGCCAGCAGCCCTCGGTCGATCTATGGCTACACCTTC. Translating gives CASSPRSIYGYTF.

This chain joins TRBV14 and TRBJ2-7; maybe TRBD1 (5 bases). The V end lost 0 bases, the J end lost 3 bases, and 15 bases lay between the germline ends. The CDR3 sequence is 16 residues long. In germline, CDR1 is SGHDN, CDR2 FVKESK. Here the CDR3 reads CASSQEKGRVYYEQYV. The CDR3 nucleotides are TGTGCCAGCAGCCAAGAAAAGGGCAGGGTTTACTACGAGCAGTACGTC.

The chain employs TRBV11-2 and TRBJ2-7; D may be TRBD1 (6 bases). Germline V lookup: CDR1 SGHAT, CDR2 FQNNGV. Trimming left V 5 bases short and J 3 bases short, with 11 bases between. The CDR3 is 13 amino acids. This CDR3 is CASSAEDSYEQYF. DNA for the CDR3: TGTGCCAGCAGCGCTGAGGACAGCTACGAGCAGTACTTC.

V usage is TRBV28 and J usage is TRBJ1-6; D is uncertain. Trimming stripped 6 bases from V and 11 bases from J, with 11 bases between. Germline values: CDR1 MDHEN, CDR2 SYDVKM. The CDR3 covers 12 residues. This CDR3 is CASSPPRTPLHF. The DNA for the CDR3 is TGTGCCAGCAGCCCCCCGCGCACACCCCTCCACTTT. The complete variable domain, with remaining parts taken from reference TRBV28 and TRBJ1-6, reads DVKVTQSSRYLVKRTGEKVFLECVQDMDHENMFWYRQDPGLGLRLIYFSYDVKMKEKGDIPEGYSVSREKKERFSLILESASTNQTSMYLCASSPPRTPLHFGNGTRLTVT.

V usage is TRBV4-1 and J usage is TRBJ1-5, with D unresolved. Per germline, CDR1 MGHRA and CDR2 YSYEKL. Trimming took off 3 bases at V and 0 bases at J, with 15 bases between the two ends. CDR3 length: 17 amino acids. The CDR3 sequence is CASSHGGSTLSNQPQHF. CDR3 in DNA: TGCGCCAGCAGCCACGGCGGGTCCACTCTTAGCAATCAGCCCCAGCATTTT.

The chain joins TRBV6-1 to TRBJ2-5, with 7 bases fitting TRBD2. The V gene's germline CDR1 is MNHNS and CDR2 SASEGT. V was clipped by 8 bases and J by 2 bases; unmatched bases: 11. The CDR3 runs 15 residues. CDR3 residues: CASRLGGNPQETQYF. The CDR3 DNA sequence: TGTGCCAGCCGCCTGGGAGGGAACCCACAAGAGACCCAGTACTTC.

This chain joins TRBV6-5 and TRBJ1-5; D may be TRBD1 (5 bases). V was pared by 5 bases and J by 2 bases, with 13 bases between. Germline CDR1 and CDR2: MNHEY and SVGAGI. The length of the CDR3 is 15 residues. The CDR3 spells CASSRMGQGNQPQHF. The CDR3 DNA reads as TGTGCCAGCAGTCGTATGGGGCAGGGCAATCAGCCCCAGCATTTT.

This clone was seen once. The chain uses TRBV28 and TRBJ2-1; 9 bases map to TRBD2. Germline V gene sequence: CDR1 MDHEN, CDR2 SYDVKM. The CDR3 loop spans 17 amino acids. V gave up 7 bases and J gave up 0 bases; unmatched junction bases: 10. The CDR3 region has the DNA TGTGCCAGCATCGTAGCGGGGGTCCCGAGCTCCTACAATGAGCAGTTCTTC. Translated, it gives CASIVAGVPSSYNEQFF.